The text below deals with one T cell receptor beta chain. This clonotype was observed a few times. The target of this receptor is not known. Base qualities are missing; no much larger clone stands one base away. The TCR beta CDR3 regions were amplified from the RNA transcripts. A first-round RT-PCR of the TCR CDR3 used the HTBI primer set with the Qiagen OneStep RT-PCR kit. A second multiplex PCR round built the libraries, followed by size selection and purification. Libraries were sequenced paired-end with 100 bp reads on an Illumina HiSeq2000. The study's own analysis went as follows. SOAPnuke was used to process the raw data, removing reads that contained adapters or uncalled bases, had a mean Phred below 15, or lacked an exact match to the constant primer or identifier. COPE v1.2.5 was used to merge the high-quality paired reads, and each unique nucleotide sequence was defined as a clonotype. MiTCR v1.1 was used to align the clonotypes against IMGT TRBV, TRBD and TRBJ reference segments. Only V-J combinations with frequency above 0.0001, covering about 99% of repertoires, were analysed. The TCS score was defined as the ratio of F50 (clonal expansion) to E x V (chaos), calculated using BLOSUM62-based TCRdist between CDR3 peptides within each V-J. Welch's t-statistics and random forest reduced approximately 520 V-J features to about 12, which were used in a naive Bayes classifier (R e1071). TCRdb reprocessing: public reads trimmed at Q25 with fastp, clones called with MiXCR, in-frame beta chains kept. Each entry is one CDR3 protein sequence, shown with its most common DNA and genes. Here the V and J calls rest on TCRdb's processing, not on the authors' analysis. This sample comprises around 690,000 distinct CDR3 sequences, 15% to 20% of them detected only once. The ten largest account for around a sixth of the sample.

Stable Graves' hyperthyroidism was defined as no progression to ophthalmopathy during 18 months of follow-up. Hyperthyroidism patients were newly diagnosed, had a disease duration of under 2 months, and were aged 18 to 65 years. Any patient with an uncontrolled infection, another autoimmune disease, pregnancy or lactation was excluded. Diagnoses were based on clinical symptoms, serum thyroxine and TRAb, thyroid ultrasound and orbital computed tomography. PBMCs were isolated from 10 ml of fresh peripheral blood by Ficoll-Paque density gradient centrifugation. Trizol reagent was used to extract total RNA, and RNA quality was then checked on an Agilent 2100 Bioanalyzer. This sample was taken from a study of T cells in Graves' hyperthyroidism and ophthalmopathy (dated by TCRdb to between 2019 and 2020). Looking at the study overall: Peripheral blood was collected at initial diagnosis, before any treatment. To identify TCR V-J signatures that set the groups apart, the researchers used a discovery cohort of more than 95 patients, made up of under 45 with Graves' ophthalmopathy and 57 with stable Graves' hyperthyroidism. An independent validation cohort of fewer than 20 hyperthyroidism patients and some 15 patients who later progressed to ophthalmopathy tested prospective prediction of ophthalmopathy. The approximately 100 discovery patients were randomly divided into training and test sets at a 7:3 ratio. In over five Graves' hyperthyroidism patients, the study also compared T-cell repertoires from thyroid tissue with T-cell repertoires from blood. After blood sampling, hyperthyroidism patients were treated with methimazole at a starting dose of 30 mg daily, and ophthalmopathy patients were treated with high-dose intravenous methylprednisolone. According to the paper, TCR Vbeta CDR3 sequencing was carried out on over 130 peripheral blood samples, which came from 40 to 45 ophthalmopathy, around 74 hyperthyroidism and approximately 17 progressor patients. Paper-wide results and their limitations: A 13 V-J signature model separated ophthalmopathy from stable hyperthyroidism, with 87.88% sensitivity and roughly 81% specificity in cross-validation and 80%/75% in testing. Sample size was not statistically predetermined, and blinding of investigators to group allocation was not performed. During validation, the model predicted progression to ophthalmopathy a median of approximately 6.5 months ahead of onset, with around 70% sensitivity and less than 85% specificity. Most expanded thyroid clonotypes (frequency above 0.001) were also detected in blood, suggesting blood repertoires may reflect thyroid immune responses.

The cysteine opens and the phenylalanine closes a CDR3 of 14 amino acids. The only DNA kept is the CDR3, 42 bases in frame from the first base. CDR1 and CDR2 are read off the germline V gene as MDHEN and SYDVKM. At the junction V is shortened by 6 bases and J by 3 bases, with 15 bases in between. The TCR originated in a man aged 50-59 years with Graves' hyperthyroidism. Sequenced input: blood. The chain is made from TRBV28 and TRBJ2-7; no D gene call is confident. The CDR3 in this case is CASSRINKGYEQYF. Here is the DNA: TGTGCCAGCAGCCGCATTAATAAGGGCTACGAGCAGTACTTC.